This T cell receptor beta chain was documented in a study of human T cells and chemical hapten exposure. Looking at the study overall: Diphenylcyclopropenone, dosed weekly to the scalp, was given to patients throughout the roughly 25-week study. Small pooled library volume differences chiefly drove per-sample TCR yield variation. 0.01% DPC was applied to the upper back in patch tests, which were read at 6 days.

MiXCR, run by TCRdb on the RACE reads, gives a single entry per CDR3 protein. Of about 380,000 distinct CDR3 sequences in the sample, 6% to 7% are singletons; the top ten hold less than 6.5%. Time point indicated: patch test 2, 6 weeks after DPC sensitization. The treatment: therapeutic diphenylcyclopropenone sensitization with weekly scalp DPC. The CDR3 runs 15 residues. Trimming took off 3 bases at V and 0 bases at J, with 9 bases between the two ends. CDR1 is KGHSH, CDR2 LQKENI, per germline. This clonotype showed up many times. Its antigen is as yet unknown. Regarding the study as a whole: Expanded TCR sets contained significantly more large CDR3 similarity clusters than controls.

This sequence joins TRBV18 and TRBJ1-3; no definite D call. Sequences were derived from whole blood, sampled in connection with sensitization to the hapten diphenylcyclopropenone (DPC). This receptor was taken from a woman aged 18-30 years with alopecia areata. Some clones in this sample may be carry-over from other donors' samples. CDR3 in amino acids: CASSPKALSGNTIYF. The CDR3 DNA sequence: TGTGCCAGCTCACCGAAGGCCCTCTCTGGAAACACCATATATTTT.